Given below is one TCR beta chain in context. The data are from a study of blood T cell repertoires in COVID-19. As for the study in general: From the United States, Italy and Spain came samples of acute and convalescent COVID-19. The cDNA or gDNA used as material had been derived from T cells, B-cell-depleted T cells, or PBMCs.

Germline V CDR1 and CDR2: SGDLS, YYNGEE. The V end lost 4 bases, the J end lost 9 bases, and 8 bases lay between the germline ends. The CDR3 sequence is 11 residues long. Original processing methods: Estimation of nucleated cell counts relied on the amplification of reference gene primers. The method was immunoSEQ multiplex PCR; TCRdb's version includes in-frame clones alone and lacks a portion of them. That table gives V, J and clone size, and the DNA gave D and trimming. The profile shows around 100,000 clones, 82% of them singletons. The chain is built from TRBV9 and TRBJ2-1; D is perhaps TRBD2 (5 bases). The specimen was peripheral blood. This clonotype was sampled from a man between 65 and 85 years old with acute or convalescent COVID-19. This chain's CDR3 is CASSLGLEQFF. The CDR3 DNA reads as TGTGCCAGCAGCTTAGGACTTGAGCAGTTCTTC.